Presented here are 23 T cell receptor beta chains from one specimen sequenced in a study of blood T cell repertoires in COVID-19. TCRdb keeps only in-frame clones here, not all; method: immunoSEQ multiplex PCR. The repertoire consists of about 120,000 clones, with about four fifths occurring once and the leading ten covering about 2%. Material: peripheral blood. The source is a man aged 65 to 85 with acute or convalescent COVID-19.

This sequence joins TRBV4-1 and TRBJ1-1; the match to TRBD1 covers 7 bases. The CDR3 has 15 residues. The V gene end was trimmed by 4 bases and the J gene end by 4 bases; junction bases not matched to a gene: 9. CDR1 and CDR2 from the germline V gene are MGHRA and YSYEKL. CDR3 coding DNA: TGCGCCAGCAGCCTCCGACAGGGTAGCGGCACTGAAGCTTTCTTT. This codes for CASSLRQGSGTEAFF.

V usage is TRBV9 and J usage is TRBJ1-4; 9 bases are shared with TRBD1. The germline V gene encodes CDR1 SGDLS and CDR2 YYNGEE. The J segment lost 6 bases and the V segment lost 3 bases, leaving 6 bases of the junction unmatched. CDR3 length: 15 amino acids. CDR3 sequence: CASSGGQGRDEKLFF. CDR3 in DNA: TGTGCCAGCAGCGGGGGACAGGGTCGCGATGAAAAACTGTTTTTT.

This sequence joins TRBV27 and TRBJ2-7, with D possibly matching TRBD2 (6 bases). The CDR3 has 14 residues. Per the germline V gene, CDR1 is MNHEY and CDR2 is SMNVEV (reference sequence). Trimming took off 10 bases at V and 6 bases at J, with 22 bases between the two ends. For the CDR3, the DNA is TGTGCCACCGGCGAGGATGGGGGAGGAGGCGAGCAGTACTTC. Translated: CATGEDGGGGEQYF.

The gene calls are TRBV15 and TRBJ1-1; 10 nucleotides align to TRBD1. V shed 1 base, J shed 0 bases, and the junction held 5 bases outside the gene matches. Germline lookup yields CDR1 LNHNV and CDR2 YYDKDF (reference sequence). This CDR3 contains 17 residues. The CDR3 is CATSRGDRGFMNTEAFF. CDR3 bases: TGTGCCACCAGCAGAGGGGACAGGGGCTTCATGAACACTGAAGCTTTCTTT. The complete variable domain, with remaining parts taken from reference TRBV15 and TRBJ1-1, reads DAMVIQNPRYQVTQFGKPVTLSCSQTLNHNVMYWYQQKSSQAPKLLFHYYDKDFNNEADTPDNFQSRRPNTSFCFLDIRSPGLGDTAMYLCATSRGDRGFMNTEAFFGQGTRLTVV.

V and J are TRBV19 and TRBJ2-3, with D perhaps matching TRBD1 (6 bases). With 7 bases removed from V and 2 bases from J, the gap between germline ends came to 16 bases. Per germline, CDR1 LNHDA and CDR2 SQIVND (reference sequence). The CDR3 contains 15 residues. CDR3 in amino acids: CASTRGSGATDTQYF. CDR3 DNA: TGTGCCAGTACCAGGGGTTCAGGGGCCACAGATACGCAGTATTTT. Drawing the rest from reference TRBV19 and TRBJ2-3, the complete variable domain is DGGITQSPKYLFRKEGQNVTLSCEQNLNHDAMYWYRQDPGQGLRLIYYSQIVNDFQKGDIAEGYSVSREKKESFPLTVTSAQKNPTAFYLCASTRGSGATDTQYFGPGTRLTVL.

The rearrangement uses TRBV19 and TRBJ1-6, with D perhaps TRBD1 (5 bases). The CDR3 has 14 amino acids. V lost 3 bases and J 6 bases, leaving 9 bases between the germline ends. Per the germline V gene, CDR1 is LNHDA and CDR2 is SQIVND (reference sequence). In nucleotides, the CDR3 is TGTGCCAGTAGTATCGGACAAAGTAATTCACCCCTCCACTTT. It is translated as CASSIGQSNSPLHF.

This clone was counted between two and nine times. V usage is TRBV3-1 (or the pseudogene TRBV3-2) and J usage is TRBJ1-2; the match to TRBD1 covers 7 bases. The germline gives CDR1 LGHDT, CDR2 YNNKEL (reference sequence). The V segment lost 4 bases and the J segment 8 bases; nucleotides outside the gene matches: 10. The CDR3 runs 14 residues. In DNA, the CDR3 is TGTGCCAGCAGCCCCCAGGGACAGCTTTACGGCTACACCTTC. Translating it yields CASSPQGQLYGYTF.

In its sample, this clone was seen a few times. The chain carries TRBV30 and TRBJ2-7, with D perhaps TRBD1 (6 bases). Trimming shortened V by 3 bases and J by 3 bases, and 9 bases separated the two germline ends. This CDR3 is 12 amino acids long. Per the germline V gene, CDR1 is GTSNPN and CDR2 is SVGIG (reference sequence). The chain's CDR3 is CAWRLGGYEQYF. In nucleotides, the CDR3 is TGTGCCTGGAGACTAGGGGGCTACGAGCAGTACTTC.

The chain links TRBV18 to TRBJ2-1; 15 bases map to TRBD2. Germline CDR1 KGHSH, CDR2 LQKENI. With 4 bases clipped from V and 2 bases from J, the junction kept 6 bases outside the gene matches. The CDR3 has 18 amino acids. The CDR3 is CASSHGLAGGHTYNEQFF. The CDR3 bases are TGTGCCAGCTCACACGGACTAGCGGGGGGGCACACCTACAATGAGCAGTTCTTC.

CDR3 in amino acids: CASSEIMVAGGQTQYF. The CDR3 DNA sequence: TGTGCCAGCAGTGAAATAATGGTAGCGGGGGGGCAGACGCAGTATTTT. The chain recombines TRBV2 with TRBJ2-3; TRBD2 matches 11 bases. The V segment lost 2 bases and the J segment 9 bases; nucleotides outside the gene matches: 10. Germline-derived CDR1 and CDR2 are SNHLY and FYNNEI. This CDR3 has 16 residues.

This chain links TRBV6-1 with TRBJ2-2; possible D gene TRBD2, 7 bases. Germline CDR1 and CDR2: MNHNS and SASEGT. The CDR3 extends over 16 amino acids. V lost 2 bases, J lost 4 bases, and 14 bases lay in between. CDR3 sequence (DNA): TGTGCCAGCAGTGAAAAGGGGGGGGGCGGCACCGGGGAGCTGTTTTTT. It specifies CASSEKGGGGTGELFF.

V gene TRBV5-8 combines with J gene TRBJ1-5, with D unresolved. The V gene's germline CDR1 is SGHTS and CDR2 YDEGEE. Trimming shortened V by 0 bases and J by 3 bases, and 10 bases separated the two germline ends. The CDR3 is made up of 15 amino acids. In DNA form, the CDR3 reads TGTGCCAGCAGCTTGGGCACAACCCTCAATCAGCCCCAGCATTTT. It is translated as CASSLGTTLNQPQHF.

The genes are TRBV4-1 and TRBJ1-2, with 8 bases fitting TRBD1. CDR3 length: 14 amino acids. Germline V gene lookup returns CDR1 MGHRA and CDR2 YSYEKL. The junction had 4 bases not matched to a gene; V was cut back by 3 bases and J by 4 bases. CDR3 sequence: CASSHQDRGYGYTF. CDR3 DNA sequence: TGCGCCAGCAGCCACCAAGACAGGGGCTATGGCTACACCTTC.

The chain links TRBV9 to TRBJ1-2, with D possibly being TRBD1 (5 bases). V gave up 4 bases and J gave up 0 bases, with 16 bases separating them. This CDR3 is built from 16 residues. Germline loops: CDR1 SGDLS, CDR2 YYNGEE. CDR3 bases: TGTGCCAGCAGCCCCGGGGGGGAACCGGCTAACTATGGCTACACCTTC. It translates to CASSPGGEPANYGYTF. The full variable domain, with the rest looked up from reference TRBV9 and TRBJ1-2, is DSGVTQTPKHLITATGQRVTLRCSPRSGDLSVYWYQQSLDQGLQFLIQYYNGEERAKGNILERFSAQQFPDLHSELNLSSLELGDSALYFCASSPGGEPANYGYTFGSGTRLTVV.

V is TRBV5-5 and J is TRBJ2-7; 9 nucleotides match TRBD1. This CDR3 spans 17 amino acids. Germline V CDR1 and CDR2: SGHKS, YYEKEE (reference sequence). V shed 4 bases and J 3 bases; nucleotides not matched to a gene: 14. CDR3 in DNA: TGTGCCAGCAGCCTAACAGGGGGCGGACTCCCTGGCTACGAGCAGTACTTC. Its translation: CASSLTGGGLPGYEQYF.

The chain uses TRBV9 and TRBJ2-7, with D perhaps TRBD2 (5 bases). Trimming took off 4 bases at V and 3 bases at J, with 11 bases between the two ends. CDR1 and CDR2 (germline): SGDLS, YYNGEE. The CDR3 is 13 amino acids. CDR3 in DNA: TGTGCCAGCAGCTTGGGAGTAAACTACGAGCAGTACTTC. Translated: CASSLGVNYEQYF.

The chain recombines TRBV19 with TRBJ1-1; weak D call: TRBD1 (5 bases). The CDR3 contains 15 residues. V lost 7 bases and J lost 1, with 16 bases in between. Germline V gene data show CDR1 as LNHDA and CDR2 as SQIVND (reference sequence). For the CDR3, the DNA is TGTGCCAGTACCCCAGGGTATCCGGGGAACACTGAAGCTTTCTTT. It codes for CASTPGYPGNTEAFF.

The genes are TRBV19 and TRBJ1-2; tentative D call: TRBD1 (5 bases). CDR3 length equals 12 residues. The germline V gene has CDR1 LNHDA and CDR2 SQIVND (reference sequence). Trimming removed 4 bases at V and 2 bases at J, with 5 bases between. In DNA, the CDR3 is TGTGCCAGTAGTAAGGGGAACTATGGCTACACCTTC. Amino acids: CASSKGNYGYTF.

The chain joins TRBV21-1 to TRBJ1-3; the table's D call TRBD1 went unverified against the DNA. TRBV21-1 is designated a pseudogene. This CDR3 region has 17 residues. The CDR3 region is CASSSIEGDSSGNTIYF. CDR3 DNA: TGTGCCAGCAGCTCTATCGAAGGCGACAGCTCTGGAAACACCATATATTTT.

This clone was seen a few times. V usage is TRBV7-2 and J usage is TRBJ1-5, with no clear D. V gave up 5 bases and J gave up 0 bases, with 11 bases separating them. This CDR3 has 15 amino acids. CDR1 SGHTA and CDR2 FQGNSA come from the germline V gene. The CDR3 DNA follows: TGTGCCAGCAGCCTAAACCTTTATAGCAATCAGCCCCAGCATTTT. Translation gives CASSLNLYSNQPQHF.

The genes are TRBV10-3 and TRBJ2-2; no clear D. The germline CDR1 and CDR2 sequences are ENHRY and SYGVKD. Trimming removed 0 bases at V and 6 bases at J, with 5 bases between. The CDR3 covers 13 residues. The CDR3 here is CAISESPAGELFF. Written as DNA, the CDR3 is TGTGCCATCAGTGAGTCACCAGCCGGGGAGCTGTTTTTT.

The DNA for the CDR3 is TGCGCCAGCAGCCCGCAACCGGGGGTTGGGGCCAACGTCCTGACTTTC. Translation: CASSPQPGVGANVLTF. This rearrangement joins TRBV5-1 to TRBJ2-6; a possible D gene is TRBD2 (6 bases). The CDR3 is 16 residues long. V was shortened by 4 bases and J by 3 bases, with 14 bases between the two germline ends. The V gene's germline CDR1 is SGHRS and CDR2 YFSETQ.

The chain has TRBV3-1 (or the pseudogene TRBV3-2) and TRBJ2-6; 10 bases align to TRBD1. The CDR3 length is 18 residues. Losses at the gene ends were 11 bases for V and 1 base for J; bases not matched to a gene: 14. Germline loops: CDR1 LGHDT, CDR2 YNNKEL (reference sequence). CDR3 sequence (DNA): TGTGCCCGTCCGAGACAGGGGGCGCCAGGGTCTGGGGCCAACGTCCTGACTTTC. Protein sequence: CARPRQGAPGSGANVLTF.